This T cell receptor (beta chain) was sequenced for a study of type 1 and type 2 diabetes patients (dated by TCRdb to the mid-2010s). Context from the whole study: Recruited in China, the cohort was made up of 8 or 9 type 1 diabetes patients, a few type 2 diabetes patients and about 6 nondiabetic controls. Throughout the study, CD4 or CD8 MicroBeads on MACS columns were used to positively select CD4+ and CD8+ T cells from PBMCs. A total of about 19 million paired-end reads was generated across the whole study. The study used high-throughput sequencing to profile TCRbeta repertoires and compare individuals with type 1 diabetes, type 2 diabetes and no diabetes. Type 2 diabetes patients served as a disease comparison group for the type 1 diabetes patients. Similar V gene usage was observed when approximately 19-cycle and approximately 26-cycle amplification were compared, suggesting similar primer efficiencies and random PCR bias. Paired-end sequencing of TCRbeta libraries was performed on Illumina HiSeq 2000 or MiSeq instruments. Overall results and qualifications from the work: Few highly-expanded CD4+ clones, median one, were found in type 2 diabetes patients, accounting for a median around 4.1% of reads. V and J gene usage patterns of type 2 diabetes and control samples were highly correlated, averaging approximately 0.97 between samples. Because only a limited number of T2D and control samples were sequenced, some T1D-only HECs might also appear in more T2D or control samples. In both CD4+ and CD8+ T cells, type 2 diabetes repertoires were highly diverse, with diversity significantly greater than that of type 1 diabetes repertoires. The study groups were not matched for age and gender, which could bias interpretation.

Standard classification criteria for type 1 or type 2 diabetes were met by all diabetic patients, and glucose and C-peptide were assessed by WHO-recommended methods. Donors with other autoimmune diseases or infections within the previous four weeks were excluded. About 9.4 milliliters of peripheral blood were drawn from each participant. PBMCs were isolated with LymphoPrep density separation. Sequenced on an Illumina MiSeq. Genomic DNA from sorted T cell subsets was used as template for TCRbeta CDR3 amplification. The TCRbeta CDR3 region was amplified by multiplex PCR with 30 forward and 13 reverse primers. AMPure XP beads were used to purify the PCR products, after which a second roughly 26-cycle PCR added indices and adaptors. Before sequencing, libraries were gel-purified with the QIAquick Gel Extraction Kit. The source study handled its data this way. FLASH was used to merge the paired-end reads, and IgBLAST was used to align the reads to IMGT V, D and J germline references. After reads whose alignment identity to germline references fell below 70% were discarded, around 11,000,000 reads remained study-wide. IMGT definitions were followed to assign CDR3 boundaries, reading frame and productivity. Highly-expanded clones were defined as clones making up 1% or more of reads, and normalized Shannon entropy was used to measure diversity. Unpaired two-tailed t-tests were used to test group differences in Shannon entropy. TCRdb itself trimmed the public reads at Q25 with fastp, ran MiXCR and retained productive beta chains. Here each entry gathers all rows of one CDR3 protein and keeps the most common genes and DNA. TCRdb, rather than the study authors, made the V and J calls. The sample table contains approximately 260,000 distinct CDR3 sequences; only one count was recorded for more than 40% of them. The top ten clones comprise around 13% of the sample.

With regard to this clonotype: The clone's antigen remains unknown. No much larger clonotype is one base removed from it; base qualities were not supplied.

The receptor was isolated from a man aged 18 to 35 with type 2 diabetes. Sample: peripheral blood mononuclear cells (PBMCs).

CDR3 reads: CASRTPGLDYQPQHF. The DNA is TGTGCCAGTAGAACCCCGGGACTGGATTATCAGCCCCAGCATTTT. The chain is assembled from TRBV19 and TRBJ1-5, with TRBD1 perhaps the D gene, on 5 matching bases. According to the germline V gene (reference sequence), CDR1 reads LNHDA and CDR2 reads SQIVND. V loses 6 bases, J loses 5 bases, and the germline ends lie 17 bases apart. The CDR3 measures 15 amino acids from cysteine to phenylalanine. Of all the DNA, just the CDR3 is kept, 45 bases in frame from base 1.